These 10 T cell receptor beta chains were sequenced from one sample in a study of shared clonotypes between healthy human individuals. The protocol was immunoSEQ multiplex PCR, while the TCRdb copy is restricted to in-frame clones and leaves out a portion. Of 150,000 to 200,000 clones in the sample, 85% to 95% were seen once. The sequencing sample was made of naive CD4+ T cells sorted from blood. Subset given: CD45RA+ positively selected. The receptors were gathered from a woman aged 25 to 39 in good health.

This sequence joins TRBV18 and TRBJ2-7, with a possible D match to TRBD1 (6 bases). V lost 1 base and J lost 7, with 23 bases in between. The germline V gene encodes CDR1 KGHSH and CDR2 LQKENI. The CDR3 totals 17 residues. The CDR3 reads CASSPRQGPDLSDEQYF. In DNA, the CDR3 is TGTGCCAGCTCACCACGCCAGGGGCCCGACCTAAGTGATGAGCAGTACTTC.

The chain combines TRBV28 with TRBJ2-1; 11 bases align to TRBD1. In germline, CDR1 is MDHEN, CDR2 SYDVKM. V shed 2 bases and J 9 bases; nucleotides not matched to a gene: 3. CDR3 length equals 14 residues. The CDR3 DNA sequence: TGTGCCAGCAGTTTAGGACAGGGGGCGGGTGAGCAGTTCTTC. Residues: CASSLGQGAGEQFF. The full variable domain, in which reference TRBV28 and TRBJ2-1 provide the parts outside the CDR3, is DVKVTQSSRYLVKRTGEKVFLECVQDMDHENMFWYRQDPGLGLRLIYFSYDVKMKEKGDIPEGYSVSREKKERFSLILESASTNQTSMYLCASSLGQGAGEQFFGPGTRLTVL.

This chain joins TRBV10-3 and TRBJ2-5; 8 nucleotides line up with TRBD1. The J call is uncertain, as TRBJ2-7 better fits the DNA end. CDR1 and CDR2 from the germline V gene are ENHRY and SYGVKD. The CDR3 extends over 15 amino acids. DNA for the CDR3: TGTGCCATCAGTGAGTCGAGGACAGGGACCTACGAGCAGTACTTC. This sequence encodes CAISESRTGTYEQYF.

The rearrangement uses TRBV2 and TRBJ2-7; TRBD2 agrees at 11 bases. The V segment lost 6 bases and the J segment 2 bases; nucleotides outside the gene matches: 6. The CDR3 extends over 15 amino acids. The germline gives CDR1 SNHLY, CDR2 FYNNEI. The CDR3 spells CASRVLAGVTYEQYF. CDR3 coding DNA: TGTGCCAGCAGGGTACTAGCGGGAGTAACCTACGAGCAGTACTTC. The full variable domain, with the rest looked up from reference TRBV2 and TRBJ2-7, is EPEVTQTPSHQVTQMGQEVILRCVPISNHLYFYWYRQILGQKVEFLVSFYNNEISEKSEIFDDQFSVERPDGSNFTLKIRSTKLEDSAMYFCASRVLAGVTYEQYFGPGTRLTVT.

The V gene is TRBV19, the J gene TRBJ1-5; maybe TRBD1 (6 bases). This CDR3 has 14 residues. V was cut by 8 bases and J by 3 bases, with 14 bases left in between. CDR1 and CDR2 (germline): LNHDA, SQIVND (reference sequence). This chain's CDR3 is CASADRANNQPQHF. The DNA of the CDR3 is TGTGCCAGTGCGGACAGAGCAAACAATCAGCCCCAGCATTTT. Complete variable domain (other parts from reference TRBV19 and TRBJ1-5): DGGITQSPKYLFRKEGQNVTLSCEQNLNHDAMYWYRQDPGQGLRLIYYSQIVNDFQKGDIAEGYSVSREKKESFPLTVTSAQKNPTAFYLCASADRANNQPQHFGDGTRLSIL.

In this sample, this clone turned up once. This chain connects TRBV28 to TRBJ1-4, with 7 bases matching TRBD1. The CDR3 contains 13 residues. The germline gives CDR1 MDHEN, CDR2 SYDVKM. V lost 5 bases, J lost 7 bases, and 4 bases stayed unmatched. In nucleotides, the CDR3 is TGTGCCAGCAGTCTAGGACAGGTTGAAAAACTGTTTTTT. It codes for CASSLGQVEKLFF.

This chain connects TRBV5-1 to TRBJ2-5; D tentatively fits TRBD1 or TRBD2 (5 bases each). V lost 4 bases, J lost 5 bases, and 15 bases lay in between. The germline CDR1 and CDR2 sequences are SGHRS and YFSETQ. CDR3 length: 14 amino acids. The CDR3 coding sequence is TGCGCCAGCAGCCCGGGACGGCCAGAGGAGACCCAGTACTTC. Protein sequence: CASSPGRPEETQYF.

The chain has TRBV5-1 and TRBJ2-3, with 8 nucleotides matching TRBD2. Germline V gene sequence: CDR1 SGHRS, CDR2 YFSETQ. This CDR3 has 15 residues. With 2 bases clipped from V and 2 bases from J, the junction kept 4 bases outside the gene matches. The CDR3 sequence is CASSLAGETTDTQYF. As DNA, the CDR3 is TGCGCCAGCAGCTTAGCGGGAGAGACCACAGATACGCAGTATTTT.

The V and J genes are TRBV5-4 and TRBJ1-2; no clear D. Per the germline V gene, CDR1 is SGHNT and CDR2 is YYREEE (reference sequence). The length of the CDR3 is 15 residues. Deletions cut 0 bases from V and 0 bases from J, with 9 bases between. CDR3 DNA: TGTGCCAGCAGCTTGGGGCAGCCTCCTAACTATGGCTACACCTTC. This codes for CASSLGQPPNYGYTF. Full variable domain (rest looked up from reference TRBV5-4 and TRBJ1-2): ETGVTQSPTHLIKTRGQQVTLRCSSQSGHNTVSWYQQALGQGPQFIFQYYREEENGRGNFPPRFSGLQFPNYSSELNVNALELDDSALYLCASSLGQPPNYGYTFGSGTRLTVV.

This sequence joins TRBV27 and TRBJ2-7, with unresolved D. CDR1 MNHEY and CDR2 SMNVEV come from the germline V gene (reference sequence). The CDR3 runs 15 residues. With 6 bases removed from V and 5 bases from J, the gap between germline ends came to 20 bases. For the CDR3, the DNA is TGTGCCAGCAGCCTACGACCTGTCTTTTGGGACGAGCAGTACTTC. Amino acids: CASSLRPVFWDEQYF.